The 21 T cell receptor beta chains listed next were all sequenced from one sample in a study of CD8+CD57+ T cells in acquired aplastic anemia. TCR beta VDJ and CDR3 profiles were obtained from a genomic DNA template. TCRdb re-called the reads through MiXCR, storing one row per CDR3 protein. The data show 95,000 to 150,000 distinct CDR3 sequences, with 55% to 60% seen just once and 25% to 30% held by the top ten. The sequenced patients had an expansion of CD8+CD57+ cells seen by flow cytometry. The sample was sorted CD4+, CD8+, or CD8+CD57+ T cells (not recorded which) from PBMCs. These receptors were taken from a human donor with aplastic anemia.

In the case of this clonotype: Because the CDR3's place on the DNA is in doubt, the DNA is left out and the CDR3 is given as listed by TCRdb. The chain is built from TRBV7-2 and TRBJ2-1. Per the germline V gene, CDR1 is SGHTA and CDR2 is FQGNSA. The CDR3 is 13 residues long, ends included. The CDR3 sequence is CASSSHFGNEQFF.

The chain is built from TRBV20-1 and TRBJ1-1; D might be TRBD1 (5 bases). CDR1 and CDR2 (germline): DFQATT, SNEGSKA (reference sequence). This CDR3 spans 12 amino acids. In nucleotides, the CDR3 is TGCAGCACCGACAGTATGAACACTGAAGCTTTCTTT. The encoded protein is CSTDSMNTEAFF.

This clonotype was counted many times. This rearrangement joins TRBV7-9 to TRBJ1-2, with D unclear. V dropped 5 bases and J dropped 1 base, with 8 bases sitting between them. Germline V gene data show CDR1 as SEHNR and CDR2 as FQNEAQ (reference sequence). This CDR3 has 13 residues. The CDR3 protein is CASSGSDNYGYTF. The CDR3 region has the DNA TGTGCCAGCAGCGGGTCAGATAACTATGGCTACACCTTC.

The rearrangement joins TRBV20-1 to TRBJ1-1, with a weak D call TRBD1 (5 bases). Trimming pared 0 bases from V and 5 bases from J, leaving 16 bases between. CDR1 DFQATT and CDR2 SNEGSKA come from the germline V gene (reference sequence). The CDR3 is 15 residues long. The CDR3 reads CSARDYALGETEAFF. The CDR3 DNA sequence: TGCAGTGCTAGAGATTACGCGCTAGGGGAGACTGAAGCTTTCTTT.

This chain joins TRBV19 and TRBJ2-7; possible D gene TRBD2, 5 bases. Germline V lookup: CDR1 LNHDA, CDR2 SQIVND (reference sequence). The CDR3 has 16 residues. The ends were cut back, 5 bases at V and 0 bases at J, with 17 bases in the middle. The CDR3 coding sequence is TGTGCCAGTAGTTCCCGAGGAGGAGCAAGCTCCTACGAGCAGTACTTC. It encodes CASSSRGGASSYEQYF.

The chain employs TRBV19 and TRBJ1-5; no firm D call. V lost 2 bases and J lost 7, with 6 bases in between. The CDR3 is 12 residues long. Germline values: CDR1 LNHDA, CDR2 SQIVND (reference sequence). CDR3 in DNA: TGTGCCAGTAGTATAAACTGGCAGCCCCAGCATTTT. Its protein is CASSINWQPQHF.

In DNA form, the CDR3 reads TGCAGCGTTGTTTGGGGGACCTATGGCTACACCTTC. The encoded protein is CSVVWGTYGYTF. The chain employs TRBV29-1 and TRBJ1-2; TRBD1 is a possible D gene (5 bases). This CDR3 is 12 amino acids long. Germline-derived CDR1 and CDR2 are SQVTM and ANQGSEA. Trimming pared 4 bases from V and 4 bases from J, leaving 10 bases between. Drawing the rest from reference TRBV29-1 and TRBJ1-2, the complete variable domain is SAVISQKPSRDICQRGTSLTIQCQVDSQVTMMFWYRQQPGQSLTLIATANQGSEATYESGFVIDKFPISRPNLTFSTLTVSNMSPEDSSIYLCSVVWGTYGYTFGSGTRLTVV.

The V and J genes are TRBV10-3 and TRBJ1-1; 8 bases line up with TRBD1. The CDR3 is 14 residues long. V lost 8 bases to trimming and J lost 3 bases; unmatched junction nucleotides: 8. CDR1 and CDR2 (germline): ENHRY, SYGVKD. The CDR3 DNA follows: TGTGCCATCTCCAGGGGGCGGGAGGACACTGAAGCTTTCTTT. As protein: CAISRGREDTEAFF.

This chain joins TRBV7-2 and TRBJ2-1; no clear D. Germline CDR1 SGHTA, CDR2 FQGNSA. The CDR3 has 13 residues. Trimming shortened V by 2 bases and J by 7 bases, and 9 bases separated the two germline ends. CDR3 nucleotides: TGTGCCAGCAGCTTACCTACACGGAATGAGCAGTTCTTC. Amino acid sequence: CASSLPTRNEQFF. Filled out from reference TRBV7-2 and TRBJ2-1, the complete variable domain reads GAGVSQSPSNKVTEKGKDVELRCDPISGHTALYWYRQSLGQGLEFLIYFQGNSAPDKSGLPSDRFSAERTGGSVSTLTIQRTQQEDSAVYLCASSLPTRNEQFFGPGTRLTVL.

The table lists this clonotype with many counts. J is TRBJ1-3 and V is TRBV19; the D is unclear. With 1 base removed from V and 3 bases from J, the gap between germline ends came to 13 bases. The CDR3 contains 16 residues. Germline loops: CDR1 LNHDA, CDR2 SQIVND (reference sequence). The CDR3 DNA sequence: TGTGCCAGTAGTATAGCGTCCTTCGGTTATGGAAACACCATATATTTT. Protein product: CASSIASFGYGNTIYF.

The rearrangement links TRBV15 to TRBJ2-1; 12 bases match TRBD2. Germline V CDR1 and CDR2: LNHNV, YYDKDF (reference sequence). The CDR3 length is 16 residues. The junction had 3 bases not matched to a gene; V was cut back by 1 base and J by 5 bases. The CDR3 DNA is TGTGCCACCAGCAGAGGCCTAGCGGGGGGGAACAATGAGCAGTTCTTC. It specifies CATSRGLAGGNNEQFF.

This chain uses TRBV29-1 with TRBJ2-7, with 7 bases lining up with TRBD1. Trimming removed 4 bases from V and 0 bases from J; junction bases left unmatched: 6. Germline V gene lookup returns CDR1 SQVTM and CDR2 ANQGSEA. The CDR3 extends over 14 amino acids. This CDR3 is CSVADRVSSYEQYF. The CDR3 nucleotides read TGCAGCGTTGCCGACAGGGTGAGCTCCTACGAGCAGTACTTC.

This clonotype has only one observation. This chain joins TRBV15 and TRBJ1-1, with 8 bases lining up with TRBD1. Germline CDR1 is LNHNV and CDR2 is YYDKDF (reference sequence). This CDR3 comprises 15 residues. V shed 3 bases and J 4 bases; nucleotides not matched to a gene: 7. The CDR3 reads CATSSPGGVGTEAFF. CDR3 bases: TGTGCCACCAGCAGCCCAGGGGGCGTGGGCACTGAAGCTTTCTTT.

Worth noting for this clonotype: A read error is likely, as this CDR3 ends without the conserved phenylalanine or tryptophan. CDR3 coding DNA: TGCAGCGTTGACGGCGGGAGGGCCGACTACGAGCAGTACCTC. Translating gives CSVDGGRADYEQYL. The chain links TRBV29-1 to TRBJ2-7; TRBD2 aligns across 9 bases. CDR3 size: 14 residues. Germline CDR1 is SQVTM and CDR2 is ANQGSEA. The V segment lost 3 bases and the J segment 3 bases; nucleotides outside the gene matches: 6.

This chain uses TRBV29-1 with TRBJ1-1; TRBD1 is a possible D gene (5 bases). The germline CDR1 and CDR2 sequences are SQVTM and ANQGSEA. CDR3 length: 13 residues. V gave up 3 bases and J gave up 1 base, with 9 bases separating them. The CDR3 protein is CSVDKGPNTEAFF. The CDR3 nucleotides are TGCAGCGTTGATAAGGGGCCGAACACTGAAGCTTTCTTT.

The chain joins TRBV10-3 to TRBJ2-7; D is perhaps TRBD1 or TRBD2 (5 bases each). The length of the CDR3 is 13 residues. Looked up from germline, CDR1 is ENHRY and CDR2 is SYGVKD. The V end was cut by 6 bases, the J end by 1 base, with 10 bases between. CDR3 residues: CAIRWDGSYEQYF. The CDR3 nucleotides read TGTGCCATCAGGTGGGACGGTTCCTACGAGCAGTACTTC.

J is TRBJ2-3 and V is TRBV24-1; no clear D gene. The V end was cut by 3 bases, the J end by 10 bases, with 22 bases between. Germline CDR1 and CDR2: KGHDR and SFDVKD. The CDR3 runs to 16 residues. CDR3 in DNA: TGTGCCACCAGTGATACCCCAAAGCCCCTCCCGGGTGCGCAGTATTTT. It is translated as CATSDTPKPLPGAQYF.

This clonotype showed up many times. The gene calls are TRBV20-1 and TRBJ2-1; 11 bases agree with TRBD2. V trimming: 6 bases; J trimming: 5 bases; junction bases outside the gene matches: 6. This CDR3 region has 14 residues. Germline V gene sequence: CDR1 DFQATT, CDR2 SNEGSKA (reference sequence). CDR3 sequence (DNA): TGCAGTGCGATTAGCGGGGGGGCTAACAATGAGCAGTTCTTC. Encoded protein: CSAISGGANNEQFF.

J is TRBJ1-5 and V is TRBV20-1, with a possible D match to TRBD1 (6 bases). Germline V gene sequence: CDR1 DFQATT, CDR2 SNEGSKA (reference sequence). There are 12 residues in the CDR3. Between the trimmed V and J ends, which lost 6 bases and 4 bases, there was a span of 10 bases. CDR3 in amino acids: CSAGGGNQPQHF. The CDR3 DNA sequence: TGCAGTGCAGGAGGGGGGAATCAGCCCCAGCATTTT.

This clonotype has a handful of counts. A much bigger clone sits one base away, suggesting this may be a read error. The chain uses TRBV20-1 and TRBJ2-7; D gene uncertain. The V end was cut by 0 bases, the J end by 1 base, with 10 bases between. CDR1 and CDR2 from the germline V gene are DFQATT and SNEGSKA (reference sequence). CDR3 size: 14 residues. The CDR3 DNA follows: TGCAGTGCTAGAGATACGAAGAAGTCCTACGAGCAGTACTTC. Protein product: CSARDTKKSYEQYF.

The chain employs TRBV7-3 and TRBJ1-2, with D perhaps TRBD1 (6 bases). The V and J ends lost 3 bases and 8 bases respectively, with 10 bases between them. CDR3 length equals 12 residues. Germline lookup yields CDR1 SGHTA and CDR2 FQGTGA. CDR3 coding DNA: TGTGCCAGCAGCTTGCAGGGGCGAGGCTACACCTTC. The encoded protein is CASSLQGRGYTF.